Listed below are T cell receptor beta chains from one sample, sequenced in a study of T cell responses to AZD1222 COVID-19 vaccine. Sequencing was performed with immunoSEQ multiplex PCR; in TCRdb, only in-frame clones are kept and a portion is missing. The sample yields 150,000 or so clones, 88% seen once. Specimen: peripheral blood, collected on day 0 of AZD1222 vaccination. All receptors derive from an adult in good health. Both conserved end residues are trimmed from each CDR3.

v_call	j_call	cdr3_aa
TRBV29-1	TRBJ2-1	SVGNGGAFSYNEQF
TRBV5-4	TRBJ1-3	ASSLASLGSGNTIY
TRBV19	TRBJ2-5	ASSQDTGLQETQY
TRBV4-3	TRBJ1-6	ASSQTHRGGGNSPLH
TRBV27	TRBJ1-5	ASSLGRRPQH
TRBV7-2	TRBJ1-2	ASSLAFGAQGFYGYT
TRBV19	TRBJ1-1	ASTLRRGSDTEAF
TRBV11-2	TRBJ2-7	ASSTFKPSREQY
TRBV6-5	TRBJ2-7	ASILKGSSYEQY
TRBV7-2	TRBJ1-2	ASSLFLDGYT
TRBV3-1/TRBV3-2	TRBJ2-2	ASSPTVNTGELF
TRBV6-5	TRBJ1-2	ASSYGTGGNYGYT
TRBV4-1	TRBJ2-1	ASSRVAGLAGLYEQF
TRBV6-2/TRBV6-3	TRBJ1-5	ASSYPPAEPQH
TRBV24-1	TRBJ2-3	ATSDPGTGDTDTQY
TRBV5-1	TRBJ1-6	ASTLAGGLNSPLH
TRBV5-4	TRBJ1-4	ASSPRTGTTNEKLF
TRBV15	TRBJ1-4	ATSRDWTTANEKLF
TRBV11-3	TRBJ1-3	ASSFPGVGNTIY
TRBV6-5	TRBJ1-1	ASSYSGRATEAF
TRBV29-1	TRBJ1-5	SVAGGAGNQPQH
TRBV6-1	TRBJ1-2	ASSEYRDRTYGYT
TRBV11-2	TRBJ2-1	ASRYTSGGAPGLQF
TRBV5-1	TRBJ2-7	ASSSPERGLYEQY
TRBV4-3	TRBJ2-7	ASSQDWGRGYEQY
TRBV4-1	TRBJ2-5	ASSQDRGHDLRGETQY
TRBV19	TRBJ1-1	ASRIEAANTEAF
TRBV18	TRBJ1-5	ASSMQGASNQPQH
TRBV6-6	TRBJ1-1	ASSPLQGNTEAF